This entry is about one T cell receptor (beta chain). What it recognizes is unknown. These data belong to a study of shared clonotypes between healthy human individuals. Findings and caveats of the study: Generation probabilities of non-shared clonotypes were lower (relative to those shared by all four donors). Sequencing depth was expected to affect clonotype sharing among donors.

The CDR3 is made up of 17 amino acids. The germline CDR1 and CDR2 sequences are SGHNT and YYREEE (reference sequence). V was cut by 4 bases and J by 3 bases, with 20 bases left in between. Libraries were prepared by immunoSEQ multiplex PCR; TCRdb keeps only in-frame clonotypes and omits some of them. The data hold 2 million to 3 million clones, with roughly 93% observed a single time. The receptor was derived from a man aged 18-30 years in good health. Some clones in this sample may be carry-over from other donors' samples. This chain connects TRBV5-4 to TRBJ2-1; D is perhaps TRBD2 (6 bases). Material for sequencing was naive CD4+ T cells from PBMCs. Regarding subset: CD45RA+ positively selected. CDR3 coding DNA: TGTGCCAGCAGCCAATCGGCCGGGACTGGATTCTACAATGAGCAGTTCTTC. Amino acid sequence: CASSQSAGTGFYNEQFF.